These T cell receptor beta chains were read from a single sample in a study of cytomegalovirus exposure and HLA in healthy donors. TCRdb keeps only in-frame clones here, not all; method: immunoSEQ multiplex PCR. The sample shows 85,000 to 130,000 clones, around 75% of them seen only once. The sequencing sample was made of PBMCs. These receptors originate from a woman aged 18-35 years in good health and CMV-seropositive. The CDR3 runs from the conserved cysteine through the conserved F or W. The D gene is left open where the match is weak. Some rows have no size entry. The others give once, few or many, or a class for an expanded clone.

>NA|NA|TRBV10-3|TRBJ2-1
TGTGCCATCAGTGTAGGTAGCGGTTATTCCTACAATGAGCAGTTCTTC
CAISVGSGYSYNEQFF
>NA|TRBD2|TRBV5-1|TRBJ2-1
TGCGCCAGCCTCCTAGCGGAGGCATCCAATGAGCAGTTCTTC
CASLLAEASNEQFF
>NA|TRBD2|TRBV30|TRBJ2-5
TGTGCCTGGAGTAGCGGGAGAGGGGTGGAGACCCAGTACTTC
CAWSSGRGVETQYF
>NA|TRBD1|TRBV29-1|TRBJ1-1
TGCAGCGTTGCCTTTGCCGGGACAGGTACTGAAGCTTTCTTT
CSVAFAGTGTEAFF
>NA|TRBD1|TRBV6-6|TRBJ2-1
TGTGCCAGCATCATGCCGGGACAGGGAGGGGATGAGCAGTTCTTC
CASIMPGQGGDEQFF
>NA|TRBD2|TRBV6-6|TRBJ2-7
TGTGCCAGCAGTTCAAGACTAGCGGACTACGAGCAGTACTTC
CASSSRLADYEQYF
>NA|TRBD2|TRBV5-6|TRBJ2-5
TGTGCCAGCAGCTTGCGGGGGGGGCAAGAGACCCAGTACTTC
CASSLRGGQETQYF
>NA|TRBD2|TRBV6-4|TRBJ2-1
TGTGCCAGCAGTGACTCCGGGACTAGCAGCTCCAGGAAGCAGTTCTTC
CASSDSGTSSSRKQFF
>NA|NA|TRBV6-5|TRBJ1-2
TGTGCCAGCAGTTACCTGTCACTCCTATCGGGTGGCTACACCTTC
CASSYLSLLSGGYTF
>NA|TRBD2|TRBV7-3|TRBJ2-3
TGTGCCAGCAGCTTAAGAACACCCCTTTCGAGCGGGAGTGACGCAGATACGCAGTATTTT
CASSLRTPLSSGSDADTQYF
>NA|NA|TRBV28|TRBJ1-4
TGTGCCAGCAGAGAGGGAGGGTATGAAAAACTGTTTTTT
CASREGGYEKLFF
>once|TRBD1|TRBV27|TRBJ2-5
TGTGCCAGCAGTTTATGGGACAGGGGGCAAGAGACCCAGTACTTC
CASSLWDRGQETQYF
>few|NA|TRBV7-2|TRBJ2-1
TGTGCCAGCAGACTCCGGGAGGCCCAGGGGAATGAGCAGTTCTTC
CASRLREAQGNEQFF
>NA|NA|TRBV5-1|TRBJ1-4
TGCGCCAGCAGCTCCGGGAGGGGAAGTAATGAAAAACTGTTTTTT
CASSSGRGSNEKLFF